The 8 T cell receptor beta chains listed next were all sequenced from one sample in a study of T cell repertoires in cytomegalovirus infection. Each CDR3 protein is one row after TCRdb ran MiXCR on the reads. This repertoire shows some 99,000 distinct CDR3 sequences, around 28% found once; its top ten account for 81%. Their recognized antigens are unknown. This specimen consisted of CD8+ T cells from cultured PBMCs, obtained from culture after CMV antigen stimulation. Receptors originate from a human donor in good health (CMV status not recorded). Some clones in this sample may be carry-over from other donors' samples.

This clonotype was observed a few times. V and J are TRBV6-5 and TRBJ1-1; TRBD1 matches at 8 bases. The J segment lost 9 bases and the V segment lost 6 bases, leaving 9 bases of the junction unmatched. The CDR3 extends over 13 amino acids. CDR1 MNHEY and CDR2 SVGAGI come from the germline V gene. The CDR3 coding sequence is TGTGCCAGCAGCGCAGGGGGCTGGGTTCAAGCTTTCTTT. Protein product: CASSAGGWVQAFF.

This clonotype showed up many times. The chain employs TRBV7-2 and TRBJ1-5; 8 bases map to TRBD1. Per the germline V gene, CDR1 is SGHTA and CDR2 is FQGNSA. V shed 4 bases, J shed 11 bases, and the junction held 7 bases outside the gene matches. This CDR3 spans 13 amino acids. The CDR3 protein is CASSSLGGQAQHF. CDR3 nucleotide sequence: TGTGCCAGCAGCTCCCTAGGGGGACAGGCCCAGCATTTT.

The table lists this clonotype with a few counts. The chain carries TRBV19 and TRBJ2-1, with D perhaps TRBD1 (5 bases). The V gene lost 1 base and the J gene lost 6 bases, with 10 bases spanning the gap. Germline-derived CDR1 and CDR2 are LNHDA and SQIVND (reference sequence). This CDR3 is 14 amino acids long. DNA of the CDR3: TGTGCCAGTAGTATAGGGGGCCCCTTCAATGAGCAGTTCTTC. It codes for CASSIGGPFNEQFF.

V and J are TRBV29-1 and TRBJ2-7; TRBD1 matches 7 bases. Germline-derived CDR1 and CDR2 are SQVTM and ANQGSEA. This CDR3 contains 13 residues. The V segment lost 3 bases and the J segment 1 base; nucleotides outside the gene matches: 3. CDR3 in amino acids: CSVEGTDSYEQYF. The CDR3 region has the DNA TGCAGCGTTGAGGGGACAGATTCCTACGAGCAGTACTTC.

This chain uses TRBV5-5 with TRBJ1-1; D gene ambiguous. Germline V gene sequence: CDR1 SGHKS, CDR2 YYEKEE (reference sequence). Trimming pared 4 bases from V and 1 base from J, leaving 8 bases between. This CDR3 contains 13 residues. The CDR3 nucleotides are TGTGCCAGCAGCCCCTGGGGGAACACTGAAGCTTTCTTT. It codes for CASSPWGNTEAFF.

The rearrangement uses TRBV28 and TRBJ1-5; perhaps TRBD1 as D (5 bases). CDR1 is MDHEN, CDR2 SYDVKM, per germline. The CDR3 spans 16 residues. V dropped 4 bases and J dropped 10 bases, with 23 bases sitting between them. In nucleotides, the CDR3 is TGTGCCAGCAGTTACCCCCCAGGTGGGGGTATCACTCCCCAGCATTTT. Its protein is CASSYPPGGGITPQHF.

This sequence joins TRBV5-1 and TRBJ1-1, with D possibly being TRBD1 (5 bases). Germline V gives CDR1 SGHRS, CDR2 YFSETQ. V gave up 0 bases and J gave up 8 bases, with 11 bases separating them. The CDR3 consists of 13 residues. Written as DNA, the CDR3 is TGCGCCAGCAGCTTGGGGGGACTGGTAGAAGCTTTCTTT. Encoded protein: CASSLGGLVEAFF. The full variable domain, its missing parts supplied by reference TRBV5-1 and TRBJ1-1, is KAGVTQTPRYLIKTRGQQVTLSCSPISGHRSVSWYQQTPGQGLQFLFEYFSETQRNKGNFPGRFSGRQFSNSRSEMNVSTLELGDSALYLCASSLGGLVEAFFGQGTRLTVV.

This clonotype was seen a few times. The chain couples TRBV20-1 to TRBJ2-7; 9 bases are shared with TRBD2. V was pared by 3 bases and J by 5 bases, with 17 bases of the junction left unmatched. CDR3 length: 17 residues. Germline V gives CDR1 DFQATT, CDR2 SNEGSKA (reference sequence). CDR3 sequence: CSASRPDGRGGLNEQYF. The CDR3 DNA follows: TGCAGTGCTAGCCGGCCAGACGGGCGGGGGGGCCTGAACGAGCAGTACTTC.